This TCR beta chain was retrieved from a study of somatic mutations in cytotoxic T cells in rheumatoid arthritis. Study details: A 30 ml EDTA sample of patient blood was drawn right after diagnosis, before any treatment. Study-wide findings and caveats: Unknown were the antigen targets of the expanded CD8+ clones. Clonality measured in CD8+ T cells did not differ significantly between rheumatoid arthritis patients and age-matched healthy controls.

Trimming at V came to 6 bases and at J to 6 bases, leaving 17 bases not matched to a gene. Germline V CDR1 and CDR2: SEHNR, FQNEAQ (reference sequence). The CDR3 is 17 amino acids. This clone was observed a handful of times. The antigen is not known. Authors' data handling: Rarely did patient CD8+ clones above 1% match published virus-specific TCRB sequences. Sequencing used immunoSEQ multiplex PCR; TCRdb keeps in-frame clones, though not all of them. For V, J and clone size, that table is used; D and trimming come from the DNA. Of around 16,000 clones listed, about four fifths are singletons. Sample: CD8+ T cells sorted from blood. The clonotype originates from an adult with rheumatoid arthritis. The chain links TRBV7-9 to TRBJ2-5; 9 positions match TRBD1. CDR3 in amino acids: CASSRGTGSGTGKTQYF. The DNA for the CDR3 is TGTGCCAGCAGTCGCGGGACAGGGAGCGGGACGGGGAAGACCCAGTACTTC.